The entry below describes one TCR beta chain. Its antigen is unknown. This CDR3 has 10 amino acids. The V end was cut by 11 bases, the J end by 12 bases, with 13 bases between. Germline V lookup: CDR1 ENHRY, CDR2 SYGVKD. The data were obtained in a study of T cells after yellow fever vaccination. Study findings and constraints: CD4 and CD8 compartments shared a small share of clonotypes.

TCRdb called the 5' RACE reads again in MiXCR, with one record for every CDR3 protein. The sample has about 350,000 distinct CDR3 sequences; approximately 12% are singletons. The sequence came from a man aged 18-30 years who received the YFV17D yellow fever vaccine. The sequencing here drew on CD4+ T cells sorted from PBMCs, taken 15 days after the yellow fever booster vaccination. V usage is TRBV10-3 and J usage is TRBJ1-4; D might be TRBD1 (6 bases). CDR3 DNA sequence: TGTGCCGGCCACAGGGTTCAACTGTTTTTT. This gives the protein CAGHRVQLFF.